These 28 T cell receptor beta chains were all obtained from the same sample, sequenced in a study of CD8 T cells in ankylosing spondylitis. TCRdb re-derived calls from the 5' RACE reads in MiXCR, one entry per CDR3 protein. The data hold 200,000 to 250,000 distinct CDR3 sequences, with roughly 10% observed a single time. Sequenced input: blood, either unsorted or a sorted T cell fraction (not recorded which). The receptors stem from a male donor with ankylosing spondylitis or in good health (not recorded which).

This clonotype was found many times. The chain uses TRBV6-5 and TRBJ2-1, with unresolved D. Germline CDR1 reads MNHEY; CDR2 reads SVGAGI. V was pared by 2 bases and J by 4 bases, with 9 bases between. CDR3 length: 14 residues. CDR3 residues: CASSYDPFYNEQFF. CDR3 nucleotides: TGTGCCAGCAGTTACGACCCCTTTTACAATGAGCAGTTCTTC.

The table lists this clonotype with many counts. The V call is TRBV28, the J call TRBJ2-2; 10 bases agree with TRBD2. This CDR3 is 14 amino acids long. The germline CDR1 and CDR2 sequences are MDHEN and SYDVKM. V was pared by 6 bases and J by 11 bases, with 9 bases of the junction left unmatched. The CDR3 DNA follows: TGTGCCAGCAGCCTGACAGGGACTAGCGCCGAGCTGTTTTTT. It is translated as CASSLTGTSAELFF.

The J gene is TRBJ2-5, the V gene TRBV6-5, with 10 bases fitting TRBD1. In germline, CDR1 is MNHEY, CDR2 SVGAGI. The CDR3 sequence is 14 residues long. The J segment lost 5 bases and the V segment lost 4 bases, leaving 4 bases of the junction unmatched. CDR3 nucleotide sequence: TGTGCCAGCAGTTTCGTGGACAGGGGGGAGACCCAGTACTTC. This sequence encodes CASSFVDRGETQYF.

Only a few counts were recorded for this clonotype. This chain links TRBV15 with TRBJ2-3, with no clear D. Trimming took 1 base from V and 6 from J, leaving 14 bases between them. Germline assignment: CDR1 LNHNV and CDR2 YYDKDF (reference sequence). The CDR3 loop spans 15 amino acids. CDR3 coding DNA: TGTGCCACCAGCAGAGCGGGCCCTCAAAAGGATACGCAGTATTTT. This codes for CATSRAGPQKDTQYF.

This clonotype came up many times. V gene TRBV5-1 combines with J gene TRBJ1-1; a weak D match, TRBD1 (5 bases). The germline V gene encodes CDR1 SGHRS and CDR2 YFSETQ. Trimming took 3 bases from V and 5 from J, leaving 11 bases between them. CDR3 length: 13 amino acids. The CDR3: CASSSVGGTEAFF. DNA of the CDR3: TGCGCCAGCAGCTCAGTCGGGGGAACTGAAGCTTTCTTT.

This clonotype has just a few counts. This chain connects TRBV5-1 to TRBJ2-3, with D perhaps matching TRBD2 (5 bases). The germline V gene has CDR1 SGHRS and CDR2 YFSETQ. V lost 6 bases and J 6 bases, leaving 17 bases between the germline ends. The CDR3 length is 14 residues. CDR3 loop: CASTLLGLWDTQYF. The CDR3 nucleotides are TGCGCCAGCACGCTCCTAGGACTTTGGGATACGCAGTATTTT.

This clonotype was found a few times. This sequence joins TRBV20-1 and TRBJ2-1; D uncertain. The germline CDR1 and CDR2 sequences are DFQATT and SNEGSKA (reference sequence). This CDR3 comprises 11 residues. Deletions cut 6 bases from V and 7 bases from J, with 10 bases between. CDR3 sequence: CSAPRLNEQFF. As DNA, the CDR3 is TGCAGTGCCCCTCGGCTGAATGAGCAGTTCTTC.

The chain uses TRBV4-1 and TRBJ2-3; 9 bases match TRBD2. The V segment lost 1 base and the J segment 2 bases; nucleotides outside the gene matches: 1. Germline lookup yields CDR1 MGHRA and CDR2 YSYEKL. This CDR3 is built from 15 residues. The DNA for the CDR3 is TGCGCCAGCAGCCAAGGGGGACTAGCCACAGATACGCAGTATTTT. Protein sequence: CASSQGGLATDTQYF.

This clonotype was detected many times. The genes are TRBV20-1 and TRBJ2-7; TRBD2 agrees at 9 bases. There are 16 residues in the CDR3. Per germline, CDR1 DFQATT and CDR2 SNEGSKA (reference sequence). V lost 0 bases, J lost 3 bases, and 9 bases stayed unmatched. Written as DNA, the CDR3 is TGCAGTGCTAGAGATGGGGCTAGCGGGAAAAACTACGAGCAGTACTTC. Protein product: CSARDGASGKNYEQYF.

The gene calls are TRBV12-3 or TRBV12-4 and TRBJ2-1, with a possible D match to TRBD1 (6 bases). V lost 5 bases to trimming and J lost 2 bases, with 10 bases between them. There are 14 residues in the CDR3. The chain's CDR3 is CASSTGLTYNEQFF. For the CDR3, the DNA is TGTGCCAGCAGTACAGGGTTAACCTACAATGAGCAGTTCTTC.

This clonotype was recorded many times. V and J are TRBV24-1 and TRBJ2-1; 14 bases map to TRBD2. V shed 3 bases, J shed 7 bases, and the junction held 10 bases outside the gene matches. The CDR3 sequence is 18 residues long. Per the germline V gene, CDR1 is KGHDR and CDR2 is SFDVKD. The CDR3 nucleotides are TGTGCCACCAGTGATCCGAGACTAGCGGGAGGGATTAGGAATGAGCAGTTCTTC. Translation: CATSDPRLAGGIRNEQFF.

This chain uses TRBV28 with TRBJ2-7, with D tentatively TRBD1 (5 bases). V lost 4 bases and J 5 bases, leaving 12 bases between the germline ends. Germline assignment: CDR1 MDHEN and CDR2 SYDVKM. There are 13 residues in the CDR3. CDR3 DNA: TGTGCCAGCAGTTCAGGGATTCTGGACGAGCAGTACTTC. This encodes CASSSGILDEQYF. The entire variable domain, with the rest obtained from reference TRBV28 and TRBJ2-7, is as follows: DVKVTQSSRYLVKRTGEKVFLECVQDMDHENMFWYRQDPGLGLRLIYFSYDVKMKEKGDIPEGYSVSREKKERFSLILESASTNQTSMYLCASSSGILDEQYFGPGTRLTVT.

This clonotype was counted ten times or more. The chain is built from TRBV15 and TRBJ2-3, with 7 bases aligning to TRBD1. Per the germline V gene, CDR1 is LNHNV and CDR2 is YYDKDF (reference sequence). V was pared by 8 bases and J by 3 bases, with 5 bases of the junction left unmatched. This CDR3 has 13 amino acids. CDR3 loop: CATWDRNTDTQYF. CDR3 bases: TGTGCCACCTGGGACAGAAATACAGATACGCAGTATTTT.

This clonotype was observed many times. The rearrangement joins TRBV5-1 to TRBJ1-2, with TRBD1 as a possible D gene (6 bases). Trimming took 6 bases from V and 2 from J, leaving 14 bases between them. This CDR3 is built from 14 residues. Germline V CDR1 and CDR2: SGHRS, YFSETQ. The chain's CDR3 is CASTSGGQNYGYTF. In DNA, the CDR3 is TGCGCCAGCACATCAGGAGGACAGAACTATGGCTACACCTTC. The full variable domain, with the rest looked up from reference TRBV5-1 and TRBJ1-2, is KAGVTQTPRYLIKTRGQQVTLSCSPISGHRSVSWYQQTPGQGLQFLFEYFSETQRNKGNFPGRFSGRQFSNSRSEMNVSTLELGDSALYLCASTSGGQNYGYTFGSGTRLTVV.

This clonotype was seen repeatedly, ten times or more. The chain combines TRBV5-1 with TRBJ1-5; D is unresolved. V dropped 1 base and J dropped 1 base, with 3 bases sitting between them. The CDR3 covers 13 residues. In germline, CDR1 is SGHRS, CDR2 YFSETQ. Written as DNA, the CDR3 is TGCGCCAGCAGCTTGTCCAGCAATCAGCCCCAGCATTTT. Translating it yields CASSLSSNQPQHF. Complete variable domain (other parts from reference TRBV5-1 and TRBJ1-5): KAGVTQTPRYLIKTRGQQVTLSCSPISGHRSVSWYQQTPGQGLQFLFEYFSETQRNKGNFPGRFSGRQFSNSRSEMNVSTLELGDSALYLCASSLSSNQPQHFGDGTRLSIL.

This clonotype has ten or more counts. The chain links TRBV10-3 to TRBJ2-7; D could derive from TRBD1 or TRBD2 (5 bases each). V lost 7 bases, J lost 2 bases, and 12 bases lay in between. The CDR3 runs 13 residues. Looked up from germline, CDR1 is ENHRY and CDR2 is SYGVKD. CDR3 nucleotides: TGTGCCATCATGAGGGACCGCGCCTACGAGCAGTACTTC. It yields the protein CAIMRDRAYEQYF.

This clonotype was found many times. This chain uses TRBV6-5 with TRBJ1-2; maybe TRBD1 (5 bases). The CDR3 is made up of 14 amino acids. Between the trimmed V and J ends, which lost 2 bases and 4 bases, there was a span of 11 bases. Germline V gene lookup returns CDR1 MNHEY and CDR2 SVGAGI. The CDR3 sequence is CASSYGGVGYGYTF. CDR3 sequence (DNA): TGTGCCAGCAGTTACGGGGGGGTCGGCTATGGCTACACCTTC.

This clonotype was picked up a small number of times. The CDR3 sequence: CASSLPEQGYETSNQPQHF. The CDR3 nucleotides read TGTGCCAGCAGCCTTCCGGAACAGGGATATGAGACTAGCAATCAGCCCCAGCATTTT. This chain joins TRBV12-3 or TRBV12-4 and TRBJ1-5; D perhaps matches TRBD1 (6 bases). The CDR3 contains 19 residues. V was cut by 6 bases and J by 0 bases, with 24 bases left in between.

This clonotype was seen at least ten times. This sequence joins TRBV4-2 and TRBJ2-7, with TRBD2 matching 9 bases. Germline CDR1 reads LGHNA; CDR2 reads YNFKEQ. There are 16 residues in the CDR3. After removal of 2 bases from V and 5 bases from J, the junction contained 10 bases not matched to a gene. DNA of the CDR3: TGTGCCAGCAGCCAACAACTAAGCGGGGGGCCTGACGAGCAGTACTTC. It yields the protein CASSQQLSGGPDEQYF.

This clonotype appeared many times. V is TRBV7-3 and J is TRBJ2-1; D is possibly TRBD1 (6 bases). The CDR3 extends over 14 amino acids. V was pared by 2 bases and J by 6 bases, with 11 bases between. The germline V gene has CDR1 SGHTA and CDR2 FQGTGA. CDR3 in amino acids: CASSLLQGGNEQFF. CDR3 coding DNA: TGTGCCAGCAGCTTATTACAGGGCGGCAATGAGCAGTTCTTC.

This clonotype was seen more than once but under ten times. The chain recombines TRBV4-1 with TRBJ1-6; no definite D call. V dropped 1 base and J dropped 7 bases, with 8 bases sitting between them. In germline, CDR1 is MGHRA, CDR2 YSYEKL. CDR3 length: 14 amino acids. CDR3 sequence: CASSQGVINSPLHF. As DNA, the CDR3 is TGCGCCAGCAGCCAAGGTGTTATAAATTCACCCCTCCACTTT.

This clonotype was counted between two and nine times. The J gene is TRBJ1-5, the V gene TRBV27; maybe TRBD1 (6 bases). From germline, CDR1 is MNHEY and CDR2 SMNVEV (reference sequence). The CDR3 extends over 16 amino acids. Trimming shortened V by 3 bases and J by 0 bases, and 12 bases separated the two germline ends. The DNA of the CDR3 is TGTGCCAGCAGTTTCAGGGGCTCTACTAGCAATCAGCCCCAGCATTTT. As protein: CASSFRGSTSNQPQHF.

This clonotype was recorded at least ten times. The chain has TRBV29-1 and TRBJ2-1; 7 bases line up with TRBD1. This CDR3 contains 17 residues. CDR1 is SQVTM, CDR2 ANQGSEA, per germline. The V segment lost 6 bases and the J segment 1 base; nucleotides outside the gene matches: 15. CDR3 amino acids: CSVKPFDRDISYNEQFF. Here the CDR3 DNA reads TGCAGCGTCAAGCCCTTTGACAGGGATATTTCCTACAATGAGCAGTTCTTC.

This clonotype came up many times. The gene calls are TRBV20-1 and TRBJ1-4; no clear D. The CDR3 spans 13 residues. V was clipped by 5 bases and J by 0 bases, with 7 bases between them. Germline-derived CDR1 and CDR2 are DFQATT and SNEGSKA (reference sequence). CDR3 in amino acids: CSASYATNEKLFF. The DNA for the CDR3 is TGCAGTGCTTCTTACGCAACTAATGAAAAACTGTTTTTT.

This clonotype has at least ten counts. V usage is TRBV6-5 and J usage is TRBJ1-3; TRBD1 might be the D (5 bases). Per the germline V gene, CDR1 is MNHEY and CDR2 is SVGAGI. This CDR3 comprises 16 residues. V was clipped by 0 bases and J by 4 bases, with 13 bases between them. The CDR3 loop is CASSYSGQGYGNTIYF. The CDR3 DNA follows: TGTGCCAGCAGTTACTCGGGGCAGGGATACGGAAACACCATATATTTT.

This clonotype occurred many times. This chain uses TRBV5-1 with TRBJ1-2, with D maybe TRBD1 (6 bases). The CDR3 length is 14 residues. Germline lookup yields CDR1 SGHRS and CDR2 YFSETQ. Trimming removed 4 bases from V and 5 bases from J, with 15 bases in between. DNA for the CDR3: TGCGCCAGCAGCATGGGGTCAGGGGAGTATGGCTACACCTTC. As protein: CASSMGSGEYGYTF.

CDR3 sequence reads: CASSQLAGAHNEQFF. In nucleotides, the CDR3 is TGTGCCAGCAGCCAGCTAGCGGGAGCCCACAATGAGCAGTTCTTC. This rearrangement joins TRBV3-1 to TRBJ2-1; 10 nucleotides agree with TRBD2. V gave up 3 bases and J gave up 5 bases; unmatched junction bases: 4. Germline-derived CDR1 and CDR2 are LGHDT and YNNKEL (reference sequence). This CDR3 region has 15 residues.

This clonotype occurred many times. CDR3 sequence: CSVELRGLEYF. DNA for the CDR3: TGCAGCGTTGAGCTGAGAGGGTTGGAGTACTTC. The chain couples TRBV29-1 to TRBJ2-7; D possibly corresponds to TRBD2 (5 bases). The CDR3 is 11 residues long. V lost 3 bases, J lost 11 bases, and 14 bases lay in between. Per the germline V gene, CDR1 is SQVTM and CDR2 is ANQGSEA.